This TCR beta chain was obtained from a study of Ad26.COV2.S vaccination and SARS-CoV-2 variants. Here immunoSEQ multiplex PCR was the method, and the copy in TCRdb shows in-frame clones only, minus some. The sample carries 300,000 to 400,000 clones, roughly nine tenths recorded once. The CDR3 is made up of 13 amino acids. Germline CDR1 and CDR2: LNHDA and SQIVND (reference sequence). V lost 3 bases to trimming and J lost 4 bases, with 9 bases between them. This clonotype originated in a human donor who had recovered from COVID-19. The sequencing here drew on peripheral blood, taken after recovery from COVID-19. The chain recombines TRBV19 with TRBJ1-2; D is undetermined. This chain's CDR3 is CASSITDIYGYTF. CDR3 sequence (DNA): TGTGCCAGTAGTATCACAGACATCTATGGCTACACCTTC.